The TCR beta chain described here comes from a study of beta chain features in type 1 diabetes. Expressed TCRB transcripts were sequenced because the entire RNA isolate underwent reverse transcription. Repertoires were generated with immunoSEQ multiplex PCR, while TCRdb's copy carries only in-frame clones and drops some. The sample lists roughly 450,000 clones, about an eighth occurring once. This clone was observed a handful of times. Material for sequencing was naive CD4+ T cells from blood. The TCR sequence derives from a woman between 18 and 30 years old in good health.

CDR3 nucleotides: TGTGCCAGCAGTGGCGGCATCCTGGACGTCCTGACTTTC. Encoded protein: CASSGGILDVLTF. J is TRBJ2-6 and V is TRBV2; D is ambiguous. Germline values: CDR1 SNHLY, CDR2 FYNNEI. Between the trimmed V and J ends, which lost 4 bases and 11 bases, there was a span of 12 bases. CDR3 length equals 13 residues.